This TCR beta chain was identified in a study of cytomegalovirus exposure and HLA in healthy donors. Vbeta (60) and Jbeta (13) primers were used in the PCR. Profiling relied on immunoSEQ multiplex PCR, and the TCRdb table lists in-frame clones only, not all of them. The table has around 260,000 clones, 75% to 90% seen once. The CDR3 consists of 14 residues. The trim removed 8 bases at V and 5 bases at J, leaving 8 bases unmatched. The germline V gene encodes CDR1 LNHDA and CDR2 SQIVND (reference sequence). Study-wide results and caveats: A cluster of highly shared sequence variants was likely a sequencing artifact.

This clone appeared a few times. Its antigen remains unknown. The gene calls are TRBV19 and TRBJ2-2, with TRBD2 matching over 7 bases. Material: PBMCs. This TCR was recovered from a girl aged 2 to 10 in good health and CMV-seronegative. The CDR3 bases are TGTGCCAGTGGAGGGTACGGGGGGACCGGGGAGCTGTTTTTT. Residues: CASGGYGGTGELFF.